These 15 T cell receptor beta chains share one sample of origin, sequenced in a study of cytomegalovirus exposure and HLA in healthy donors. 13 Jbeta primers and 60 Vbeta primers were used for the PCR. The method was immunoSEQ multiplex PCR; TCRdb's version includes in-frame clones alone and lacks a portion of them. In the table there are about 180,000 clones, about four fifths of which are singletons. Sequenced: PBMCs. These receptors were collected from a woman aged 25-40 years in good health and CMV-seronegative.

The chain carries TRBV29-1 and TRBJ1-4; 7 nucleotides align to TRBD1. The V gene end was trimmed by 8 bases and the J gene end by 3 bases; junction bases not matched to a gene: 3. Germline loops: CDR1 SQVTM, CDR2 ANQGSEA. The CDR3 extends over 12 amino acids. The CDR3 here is CSTTGSNEKLFF. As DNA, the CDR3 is TGCAGCACGACAGGGTCTAATGAAAAACTGTTTTTT. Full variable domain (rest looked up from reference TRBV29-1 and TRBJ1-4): SAVISQKPSRDICQRGTSLTIQCQVDSQVTMMFWYRQQPGQSLTLIATANQGSEATYESGFVIDKFPISRPNLTFSTLTVSNMSPEDSSIYLCSTTGSNEKLFFGSGTQLSVL.

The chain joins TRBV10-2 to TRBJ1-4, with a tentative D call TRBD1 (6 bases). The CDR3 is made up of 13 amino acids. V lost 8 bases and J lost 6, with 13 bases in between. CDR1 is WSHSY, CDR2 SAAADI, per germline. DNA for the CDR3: TGCGCCAGCTCCCTAGGGGGAGATGAAAAACTGTTTTTT. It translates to CASSLGGDEKLFF.

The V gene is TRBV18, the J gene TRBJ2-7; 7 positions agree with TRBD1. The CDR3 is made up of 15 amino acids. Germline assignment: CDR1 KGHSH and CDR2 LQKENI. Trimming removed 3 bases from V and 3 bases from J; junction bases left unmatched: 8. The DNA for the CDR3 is TGTGCCAGCTCACCTTACGACAGGGACAGCTACGAGCAGTACTTC. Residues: CASSPYDRDSYEQYF.

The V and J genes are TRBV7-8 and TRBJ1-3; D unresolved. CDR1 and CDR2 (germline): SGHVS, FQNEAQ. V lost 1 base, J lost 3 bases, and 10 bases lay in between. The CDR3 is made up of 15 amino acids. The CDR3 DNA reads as TGTGCCAGCAGCTTAGGGGCGTTAGGTGGAAACACCATATATTTT. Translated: CASSLGALGGNTIYF.

The CDR3 spells CATSREISAGGRGNIQYF. The DNA for the CDR3 is TGTGCCACCAGCAGAGAGATTTCCGCGGGGGGGAGGGGAAACATTCAGTACTTC. The chain couples TRBV15 to TRBJ2-4; 9 bases agree with TRBD2. Germline CDR1 is LNHNV and CDR2 is YYDKDF (reference sequence). This CDR3 is built from 18 residues. J was trimmed by 6 bases and V by 0 bases; bases with no gene match: 12.

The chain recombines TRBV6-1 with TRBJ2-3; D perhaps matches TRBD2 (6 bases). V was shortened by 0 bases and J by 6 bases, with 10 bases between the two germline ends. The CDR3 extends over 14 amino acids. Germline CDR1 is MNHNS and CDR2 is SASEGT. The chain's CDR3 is CASSEAGGRDTQYF. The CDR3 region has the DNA TGTGCCAGCAGTGAAGCCGGGGGTAGGGATACGCAGTATTTT.

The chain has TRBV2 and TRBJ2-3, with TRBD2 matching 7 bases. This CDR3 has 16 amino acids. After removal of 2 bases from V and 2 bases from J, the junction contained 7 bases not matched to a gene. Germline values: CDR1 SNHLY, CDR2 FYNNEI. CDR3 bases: TGTGCCAGCAGTGAAAGGGTCGGGGGGAACACAGATACGCAGTATTTT. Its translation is CASSERVGGNTDTQYF.

Here the CDR3 DNA reads TGTGCCAGCAGTTCAGGGACAGGGAGAGGATACGAGCAGTACTTC. It encodes CASSSGTGRGYEQYF. This chain joins TRBV25-1 and TRBJ2-7; TRBD1 agrees at 9 bases. V gave up 5 bases and J gave up 4 bases; unmatched junction bases: 9. This CDR3 region has 15 residues. The germline V gene encodes CDR1 MGHDK and CDR2 SYGVNS.

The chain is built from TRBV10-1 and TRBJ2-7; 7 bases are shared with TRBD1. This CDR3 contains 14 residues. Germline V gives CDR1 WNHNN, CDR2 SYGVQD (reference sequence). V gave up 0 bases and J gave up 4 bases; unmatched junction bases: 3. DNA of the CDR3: TGCGCCAGCAGTGAGTCGACAGGGACATACGAGCAGTACTTC. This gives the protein CASSESTGTYEQYF.

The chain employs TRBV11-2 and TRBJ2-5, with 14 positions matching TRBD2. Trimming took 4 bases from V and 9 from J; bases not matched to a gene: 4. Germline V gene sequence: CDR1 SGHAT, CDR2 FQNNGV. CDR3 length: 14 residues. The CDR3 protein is CASSSTSGGAAQYF. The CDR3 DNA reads TGTGCCAGCAGCTCGACTAGCGGGGGGGCGGCCCAGTACTTC.

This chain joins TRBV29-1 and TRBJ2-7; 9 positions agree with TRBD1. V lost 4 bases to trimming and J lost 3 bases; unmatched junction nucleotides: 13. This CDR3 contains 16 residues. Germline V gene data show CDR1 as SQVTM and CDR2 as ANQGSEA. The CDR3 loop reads CSVVYRSGTGIYEQYF. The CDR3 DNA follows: TGCAGCGTTGTATATCGGTCAGGGACAGGGATCTACGAGCAGTACTTC.

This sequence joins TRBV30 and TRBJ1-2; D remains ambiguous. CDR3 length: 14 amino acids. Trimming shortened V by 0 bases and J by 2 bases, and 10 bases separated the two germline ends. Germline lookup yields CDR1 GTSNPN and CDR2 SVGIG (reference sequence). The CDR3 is CAWSVRRRNYGYTF. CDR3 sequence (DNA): TGTGCCTGGAGTGTACGTCGCAGAAACTATGGCTACACCTTC. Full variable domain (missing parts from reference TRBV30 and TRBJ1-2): SQTIHQWPATLVQPVGSPLSLECTVEGTSNPNLYWYRQAAGRGLQLLFYSVGIGQISSEVPQNLSASRPQDRQFILSSKKLLLSDSGFYLCAWSVRRRNYGYTFGSGTRLTVV.

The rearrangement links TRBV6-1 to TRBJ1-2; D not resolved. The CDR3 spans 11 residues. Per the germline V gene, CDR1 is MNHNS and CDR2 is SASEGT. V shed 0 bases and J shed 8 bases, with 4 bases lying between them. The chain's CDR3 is CASSEAAGYTF. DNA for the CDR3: TGTGCCAGCAGTGAAGCAGCCGGCTACACCTTC.

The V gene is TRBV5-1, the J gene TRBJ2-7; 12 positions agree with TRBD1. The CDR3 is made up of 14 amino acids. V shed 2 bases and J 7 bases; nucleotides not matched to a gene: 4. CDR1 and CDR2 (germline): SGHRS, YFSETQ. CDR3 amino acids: CASSLGTGGLEQYF. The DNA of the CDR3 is TGCGCCAGCAGCTTAGGGACAGGGGGCTTGGAGCAGTACTTC.

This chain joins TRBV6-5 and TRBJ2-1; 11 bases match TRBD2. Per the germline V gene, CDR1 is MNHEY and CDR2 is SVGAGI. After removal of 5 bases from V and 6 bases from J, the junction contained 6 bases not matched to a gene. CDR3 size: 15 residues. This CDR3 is CASSPGGLAANEQFF. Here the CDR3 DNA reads TGTGCCAGCAGTCCTGGGGGACTAGCGGCCAATGAGCAGTTCTTC.